Described below is a single T cell receptor beta chain sequence and its context. This sample was included in a study of blood T cell repertoires in COVID-19. The wider study: Whether acute or convalescent, the COVID-19 samples came from the United States, Italy and Spain.

Data came from immunoSEQ multiplex PCR; TCRdb stores just in-frame clones and leaves some out. The sample has about 100,000 clones; approximately 93% are singletons. The CDR3 totals 19 residues. The sequencing input was peripheral blood. The chain has TRBV12-2 and TRBJ2-1; the DNA was not compared with TRBD2, the D call given in the table. TRBV12-2 is a recognized pseudogene. This clonotype was obtained from a man aged 55 to 70 with acute or convalescent COVID-19. CDR3 in DNA: TGTGCAAGTCGCCTAGATCCTCCCGTTAGCGGGAGAAAGTACAATGAGCAGTTCTTC. Its protein product is CASRLDPPVSGRKYNEQFF.